This TCR beta chain comes out of a study of CD8 T cells in ankylosing spondylitis. General observations from the study: Relatively scarce in peripheral blood, disease-linked clones were CD8+.

TCRdb itself ran the 5' RACE reads through MiXCR, one entry per CDR3 protein. The sample records 250,000 to 350,000 distinct CDR3 sequences, 15% to 25% being singletons. With 0 bases clipped from V and 6 bases from J, the junction kept 4 bases outside the gene matches. Germline lookup yields CDR1 SGHRS and CDR2 YFSETQ. CDR3 size: 14 residues. In regard to this clonotype: As yet, its antigen is unknown.

The genes are TRBV5-1 and TRBJ2-7; 9 nucleotides line up with TRBD1. The clonotype originates from a male donor with ankylosing spondylitis or in good health (not recorded which). The sequenced sample consisted of blood, either unsorted or a sorted T cell fraction (not recorded which). CDR3 sequence: CASSLGTGEIEQYV. CDR3 bases: TGCGCCAGCAGCTTGGGGACAGGGGAGATCGAGCAGTACGTC.